A single TCR beta chain is shown here with its context. The antigen remains unidentified. Trimming removed 0 bases from V and 5 bases from J, with 8 bases in between. The germline CDR1 and CDR2 sequences are MNHEY and SVGAGI. The CDR3 length is 14 residues. The data are from a study of OX40 agonist ivuxolimab in advanced cancers. At the level of the study: Clinicians treated patients with ivuxolimab, an agonistic anti-OX40 (CD134) antibody.

Study-level points and caveats: Within 6 weeks, CD4+ and CD8+ blood T cells expanded clonally at 0.1 to 3.0 mg/kg. More expanded clones were found, on average, in CD8+ than in CD4+ T cells. The investigators did not determine what antigen specificity the expanded peripheral T cells had.

Using immunoSEQ multiplex PCR, the repertoire was profiled, and TCRdb retains in-frame clones only, with some absent. The sample lists about 81,000 clones, approximately 79% occurring once. The source of this sequence is an adult with an advanced solid tumor such as melanoma, head and neck, liver or kidney cancer. J is TRBJ1-5 and V is TRBV6-5; a possible D gene is TRBD1 (6 bases). Sequencing was performed on CD4+ or CD8+ T cells sorted from blood, taken in a trial of the OX40 agonist ivuxolimab. The CDR3 region is CASSYSRGYQPQHF. DNA for the CDR3: TGTGCCAGCAGTTACTCCAGGGGCTATCAGCCCCAGCATTTT.